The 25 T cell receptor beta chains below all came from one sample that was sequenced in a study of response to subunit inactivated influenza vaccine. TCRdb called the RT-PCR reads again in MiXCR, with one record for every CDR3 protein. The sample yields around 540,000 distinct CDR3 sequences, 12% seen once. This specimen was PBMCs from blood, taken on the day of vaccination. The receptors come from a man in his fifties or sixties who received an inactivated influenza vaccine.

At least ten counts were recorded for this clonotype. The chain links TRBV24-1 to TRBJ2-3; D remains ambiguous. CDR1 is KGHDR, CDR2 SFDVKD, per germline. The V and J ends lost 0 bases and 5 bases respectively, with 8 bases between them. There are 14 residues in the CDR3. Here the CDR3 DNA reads TGTGCCACCAGTGATTTGAACCAGAAAGATACGCAGTATTTT. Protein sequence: CATSDLNQKDTQYF.

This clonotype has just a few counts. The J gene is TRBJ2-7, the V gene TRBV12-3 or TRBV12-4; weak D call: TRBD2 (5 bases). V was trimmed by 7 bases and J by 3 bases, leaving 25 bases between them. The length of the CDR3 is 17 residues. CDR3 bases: TGTGCCAGCACCGTAGGAACAGCCTGGGAGCGCAACTACGAGCAGTACTTC. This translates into CASTVGTAWERNYEQYF.

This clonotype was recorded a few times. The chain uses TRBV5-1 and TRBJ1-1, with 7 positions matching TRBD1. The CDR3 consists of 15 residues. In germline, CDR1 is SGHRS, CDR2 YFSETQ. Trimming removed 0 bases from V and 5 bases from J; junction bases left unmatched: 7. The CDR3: CASSLAVGGATEAFF. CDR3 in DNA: TGCGCCAGCAGCTTGGCCGTAGGGGGCGCGACTGAAGCTTTCTTT.

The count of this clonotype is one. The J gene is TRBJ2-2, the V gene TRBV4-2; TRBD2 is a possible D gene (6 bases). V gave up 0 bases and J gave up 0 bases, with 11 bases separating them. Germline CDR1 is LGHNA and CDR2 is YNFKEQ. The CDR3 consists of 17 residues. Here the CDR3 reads CASSQDHPGANTGELFF. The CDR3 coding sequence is TGTGCCAGCAGCCAAGATCATCCGGGGGCGAACACCGGGGAGCTGTTTTTT.

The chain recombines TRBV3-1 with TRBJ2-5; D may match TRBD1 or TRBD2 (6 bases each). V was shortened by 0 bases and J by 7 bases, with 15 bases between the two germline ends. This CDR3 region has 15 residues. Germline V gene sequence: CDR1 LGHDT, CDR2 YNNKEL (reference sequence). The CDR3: CASSQEGGRAGTQYF. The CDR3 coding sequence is TGTGCCAGCAGCCAAGAAGGGGGGAGAGCAGGGACCCAGTACTTC.

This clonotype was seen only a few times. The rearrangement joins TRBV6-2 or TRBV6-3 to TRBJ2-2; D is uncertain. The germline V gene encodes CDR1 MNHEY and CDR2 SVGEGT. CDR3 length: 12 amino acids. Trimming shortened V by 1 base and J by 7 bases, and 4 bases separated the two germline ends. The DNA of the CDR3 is TGTGCCAGCAGTTACTTCGGCGGGGAGCTGTTTTTT. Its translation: CASSYFGGELFF.

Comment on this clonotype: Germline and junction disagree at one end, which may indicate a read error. This CDR3 is CAISYSSQGLNTEAFF. Written as DNA, the CDR3 is TGTGCCATCAGTTACTCATCACAGGGACTGAACACTGAAGCTTTCTTT. The rearrangement uses TRBV6-5 and TRBJ1-1; a weak D match, TRBD1 (6 bases). This CDR3 is built from 16 residues. Germline-derived CDR1 and CDR2 are MNHEY and SVGAGI.

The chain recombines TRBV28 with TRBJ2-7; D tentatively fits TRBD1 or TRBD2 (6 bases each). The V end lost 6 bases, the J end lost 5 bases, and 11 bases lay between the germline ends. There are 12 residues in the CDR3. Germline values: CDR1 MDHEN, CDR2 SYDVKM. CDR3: CASRRGPDEQYF. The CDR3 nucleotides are TGTGCCAGCAGACGGGGGCCGGACGAGCAGTACTTC.

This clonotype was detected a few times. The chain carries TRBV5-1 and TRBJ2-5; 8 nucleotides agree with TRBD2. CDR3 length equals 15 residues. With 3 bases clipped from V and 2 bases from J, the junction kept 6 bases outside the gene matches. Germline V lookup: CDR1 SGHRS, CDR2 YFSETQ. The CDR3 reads CASSSSGRGQETQYF. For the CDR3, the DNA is TGCGCCAGCAGCTCGTCCGGGAGGGGACAAGAGACCCAGTACTTC.

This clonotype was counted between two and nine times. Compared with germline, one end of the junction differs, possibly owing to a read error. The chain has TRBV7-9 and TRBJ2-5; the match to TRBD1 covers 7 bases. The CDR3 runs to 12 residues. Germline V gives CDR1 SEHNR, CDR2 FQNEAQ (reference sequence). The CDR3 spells CASIPLKGARDF. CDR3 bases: TGTGCCAGCATCCCTCTTAAGGGGGCGAGAGACTTC.

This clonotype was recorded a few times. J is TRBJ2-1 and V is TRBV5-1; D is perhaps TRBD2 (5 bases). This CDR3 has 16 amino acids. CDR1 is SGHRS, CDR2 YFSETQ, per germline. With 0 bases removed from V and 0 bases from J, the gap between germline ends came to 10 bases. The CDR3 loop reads CASSLAAANSYNEQFF. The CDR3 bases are TGCGCCAGCAGCTTGGCAGCGGCAAACTCCTACAATGAGCAGTTCTTC.

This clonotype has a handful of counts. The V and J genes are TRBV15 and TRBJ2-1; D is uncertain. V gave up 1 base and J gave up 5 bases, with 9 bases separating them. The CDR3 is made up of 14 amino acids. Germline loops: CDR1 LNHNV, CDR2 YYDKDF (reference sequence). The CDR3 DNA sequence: TGTGCCACCAGCAGAGGGGTTGGAAACAATGAGCAGTTCTTC. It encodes CATSRGVGNNEQFF.

The CDR3 nucleotides are TGTGCCGCCAACGGAGGGAGCTCCTACGAGCAGTACTTC. Encoded protein: CAANGGSSYEQYF. The rearrangement uses TRBV2 and TRBJ2-7, with D maybe TRBD2 (6 bases). Per germline, CDR1 SNHLY and CDR2 FYNNEI. The ends were cut back, 11 bases at V and 0 bases at J, with 14 bases in the middle. The CDR3 length is 13 residues.

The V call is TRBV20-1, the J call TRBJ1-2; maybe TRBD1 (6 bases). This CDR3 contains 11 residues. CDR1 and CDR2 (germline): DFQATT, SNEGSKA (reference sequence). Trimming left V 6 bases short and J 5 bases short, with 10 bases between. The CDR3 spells CSARGAYGYTF. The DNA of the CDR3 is TGCAGTGCCCGGGGGGCTTATGGCTACACCTTC.

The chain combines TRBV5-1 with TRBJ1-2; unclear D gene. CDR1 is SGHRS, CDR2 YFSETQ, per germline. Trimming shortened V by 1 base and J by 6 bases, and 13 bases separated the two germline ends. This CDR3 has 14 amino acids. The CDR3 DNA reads TGCGCCAGCAGCTTGTTGGACCCTATGGATGGCTACACCTTC. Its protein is CASSLLDPMDGYTF.

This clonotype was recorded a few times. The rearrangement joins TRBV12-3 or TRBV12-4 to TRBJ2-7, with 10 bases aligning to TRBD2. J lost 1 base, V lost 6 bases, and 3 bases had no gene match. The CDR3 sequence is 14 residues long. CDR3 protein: CASRVAGGSYEQYF. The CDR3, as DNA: TGTGCCAGCAGGGTAGCGGGGGGTTCCTACGAGCAGTACTTC.

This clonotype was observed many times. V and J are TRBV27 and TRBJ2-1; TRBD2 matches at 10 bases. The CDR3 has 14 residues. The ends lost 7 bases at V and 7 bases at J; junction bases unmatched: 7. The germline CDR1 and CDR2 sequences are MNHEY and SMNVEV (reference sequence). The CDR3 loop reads CASKRAGGHNEQFF. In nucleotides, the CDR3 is TGTGCCAGCAAAAGAGCGGGAGGGCATAATGAGCAGTTCTTC.

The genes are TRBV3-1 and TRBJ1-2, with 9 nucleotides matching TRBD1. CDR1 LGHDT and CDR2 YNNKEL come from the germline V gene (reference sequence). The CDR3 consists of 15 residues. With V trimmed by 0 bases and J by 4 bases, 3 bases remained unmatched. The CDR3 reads CASSQDWTGAYGYTF. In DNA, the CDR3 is TGTGCCAGCAGCCAAGACTGGACAGGGGCCTATGGCTACACCTTC.

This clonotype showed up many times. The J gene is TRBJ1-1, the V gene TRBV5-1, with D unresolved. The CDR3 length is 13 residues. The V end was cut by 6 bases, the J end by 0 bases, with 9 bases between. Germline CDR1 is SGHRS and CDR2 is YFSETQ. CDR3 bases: TGCGCCAGCACCTCGGACTTGAACACTGAAGCTTTCTTT. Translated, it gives CASTSDLNTEAFF. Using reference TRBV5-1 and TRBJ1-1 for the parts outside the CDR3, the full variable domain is KAGVTQTPRYLIKTRGQQVTLSCSPISGHRSVSWYQQTPGQGLQFLFEYFSETQRNKGNFPGRFSGRQFSNSRSEMNVSTLELGDSALYLCASTSDLNTEAFFGQGTRLTVV.

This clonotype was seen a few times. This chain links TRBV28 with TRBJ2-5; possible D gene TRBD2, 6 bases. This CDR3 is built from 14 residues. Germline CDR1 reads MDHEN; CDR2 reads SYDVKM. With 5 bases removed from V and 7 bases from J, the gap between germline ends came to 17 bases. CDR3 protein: CASSSPGVPGTQYF. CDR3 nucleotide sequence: TGTGCCAGCAGTAGCCCGGGGGTTCCAGGGACCCAGTACTTC.

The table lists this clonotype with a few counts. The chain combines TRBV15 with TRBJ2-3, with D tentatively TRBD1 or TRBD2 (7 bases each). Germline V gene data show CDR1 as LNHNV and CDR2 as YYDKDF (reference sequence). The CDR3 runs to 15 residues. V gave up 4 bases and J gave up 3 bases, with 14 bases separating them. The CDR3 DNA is TGTGCCACCAGCAAGCGGGACAGTTTGACAGATACGCAGTATTTT. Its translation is CATSKRDSLTDTQYF.

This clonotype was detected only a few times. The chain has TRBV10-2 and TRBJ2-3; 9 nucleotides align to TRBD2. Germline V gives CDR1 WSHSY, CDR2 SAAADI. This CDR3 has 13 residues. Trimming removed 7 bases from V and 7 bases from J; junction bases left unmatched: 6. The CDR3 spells CASNGLAPNTQYF. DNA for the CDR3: TGCGCCAGCAACGGACTAGCGCCAAATACGCAGTATTTT.

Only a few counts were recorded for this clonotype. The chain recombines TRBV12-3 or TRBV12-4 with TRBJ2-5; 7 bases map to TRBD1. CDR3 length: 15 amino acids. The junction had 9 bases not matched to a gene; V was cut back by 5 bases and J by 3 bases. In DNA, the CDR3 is TGTGCCAGCAGTCCGCCCGGGACAGCAAAAGAGACCCAGTACTTC. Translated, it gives CASSPPGTAKETQYF.

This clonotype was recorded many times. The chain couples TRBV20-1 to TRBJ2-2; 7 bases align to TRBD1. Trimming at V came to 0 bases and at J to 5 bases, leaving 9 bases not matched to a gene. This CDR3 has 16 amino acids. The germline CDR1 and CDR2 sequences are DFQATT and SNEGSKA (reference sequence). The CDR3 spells CSARDFRTGQTGELFF. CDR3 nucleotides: TGCAGTGCTAGAGATTTCAGGACAGGACAAACCGGGGAGCTGTTTTTT.

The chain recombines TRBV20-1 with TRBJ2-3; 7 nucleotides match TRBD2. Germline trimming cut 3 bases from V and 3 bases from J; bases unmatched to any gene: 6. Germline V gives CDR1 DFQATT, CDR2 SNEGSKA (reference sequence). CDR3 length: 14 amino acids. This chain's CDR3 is CSASSTSPTDTQYF. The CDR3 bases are TGCAGTGCTAGTTCGACTAGCCCTACAGATACGCAGTATTTT.